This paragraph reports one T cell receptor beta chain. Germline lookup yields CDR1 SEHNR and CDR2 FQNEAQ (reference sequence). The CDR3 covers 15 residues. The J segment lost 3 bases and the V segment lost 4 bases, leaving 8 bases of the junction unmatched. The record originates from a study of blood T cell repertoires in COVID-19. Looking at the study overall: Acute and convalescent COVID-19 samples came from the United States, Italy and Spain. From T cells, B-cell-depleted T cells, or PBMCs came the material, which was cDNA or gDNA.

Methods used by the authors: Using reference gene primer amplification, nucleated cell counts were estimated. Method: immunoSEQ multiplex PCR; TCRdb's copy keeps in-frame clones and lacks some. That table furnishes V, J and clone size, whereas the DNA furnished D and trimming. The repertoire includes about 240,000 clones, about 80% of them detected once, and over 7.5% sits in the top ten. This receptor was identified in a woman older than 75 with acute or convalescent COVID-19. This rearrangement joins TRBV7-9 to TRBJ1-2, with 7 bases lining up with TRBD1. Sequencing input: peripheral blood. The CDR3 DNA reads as TGTGCCAGCAGCTCCCGACAGGGCGGGGACTATGGCTACACCTTC. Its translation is CASSSRQGGDYGYTF.